The 26 T cell receptor beta chains in this list originate from one sample, sequenced in a study of T-cell reconstitution after alpha-beta-depleted transplantation in children. Unique molecular identifiers were incorporated during preparation of the TCRbeta library. TCRdb re-derived calls from the PCR reads in MiXCR, one entry per CDR3 protein. The repertoire holds around 410,000 distinct CDR3 sequences, approximately 10% seen once, with roughly 5% in the top ten. Sequencing was performed on PBMCs from the stem cell graft donor, taken from the stem cell graft. These receptors were collected from a human donor who donated a stem cell graft to a child with acute myeloid leukemia.

V usage is TRBV30 and J usage is TRBJ1-3; D is possibly TRBD1 (6 bases). Per the germline V gene, CDR1 is GTSNPN and CDR2 is SVGIG (reference sequence). CDR3 length equals 16 residues. Trimming cost V 0 bases and J 4 bases, with 16 bases left between them. The CDR3 DNA reads as TGTGCCTGGAGTGTACAAAAGGGGGTCAAGGGAAACACCATATATTTT. It is translated as CAWSVQKGVKGNTIYF.

The table lists this clonotype with many counts. The chain links TRBV20-1 to TRBJ2-7; maybe TRBD1 (6 bases). Trimming shortened V by 3 bases and J by 4 bases, and 7 bases separated the two germline ends. Germline V gene data show CDR1 as DFQATT and CDR2 as SNEGSKA (reference sequence). The length of the CDR3 is 11 residues. The CDR3 DNA reads TGCAGTGCTAGTGGACAGTACGAGCAGTACTTC. Residues: CSASGQYEQYF.

The V call is TRBV11-2, the J call TRBJ2-3, with 10 nucleotides matching TRBD2. The germline CDR1 and CDR2 sequences are SGHAT and FQNNGV. This CDR3 has 13 residues. V was clipped by 7 bases and J by 4 bases; unmatched bases: 2. As DNA, the CDR3 is TGTGCCAGCAAAGCGGGAGGGTCAGATACGCAGTATTTT. Translation gives CASKAGGSDTQYF.

The chain carries TRBV7-2 and TRBJ2-7; D is uncertain. CDR1 is SGHTA, CDR2 FQGNSA, per germline. Trimming took 1 base from V and 3 from J, leaving 7 bases between them. The CDR3 loop spans 13 amino acids. The CDR3 here is CASSLVADYEQYF. The DNA of the CDR3 is TGTGCCAGCAGCTTAGTGGCAGACTACGAGCAGTACTTC.

The chain uses TRBV5-1 and TRBJ1-2, with D possibly TRBD1 on 6 matching bases. The CDR3 extends over 15 amino acids. In germline, CDR1 is SGHRS, CDR2 YFSETQ. Trimming took off 0 bases at V and 2 bases at J, with 11 bases between the two ends. The CDR3 sequence: CASSLAGATNYGYTF. The CDR3, as DNA: TGCGCCAGCAGCTTGGCAGGGGCGACAAACTATGGCTACACCTTC.

The rearrangement links TRBV5-1 to TRBJ2-1, with 8 bases lining up with TRBD2. V was pared by 0 bases and J by 8 bases, with 4 bases of the junction left unmatched. This CDR3 spans 14 amino acids. Germline CDR1 SGHRS, CDR2 YFSETQ. The CDR3 is CASSLAGGPYEQFF. The CDR3 DNA reads as TGCGCCAGCAGCTTGGCGGGGGGGCCGTATGAGCAGTTCTTC. Full variable domain (rest looked up from reference TRBV5-1 and TRBJ2-1): KAGVTQTPRYLIKTRGQQVTLSCSPISGHRSVSWYQQTPGQGLQFLFEYFSETQRNKGNFPGRFSGRQFSNSRSEMNVSTLELGDSALYLCASSLAGGPYEQFFGPGTRLTVL.

The chain uses TRBV29-1 and TRBJ1-1, with TRBD1 identical over 8 bases. The CDR3 covers 16 residues. V lost 5 bases to trimming and J lost 4 bases; unmatched junction nucleotides: 15. Germline loops: CDR1 SQVTM, CDR2 ANQGSEA. For the CDR3, the DNA is TGCAGCGTTCGGCTCCGACAGGGGACTGTCGCCACTGAAGCTTTCTTT. Its protein product is CSVRLRQGTVATEAFF.

The chain joins TRBV5-1 to TRBJ1-6; 11 positions agree with TRBD1. The germline gives CDR1 SGHRS, CDR2 YFSETQ. The CDR3 is made up of 15 amino acids. V lost 4 bases, J lost 7 bases, and 4 bases stayed unmatched. The CDR3 bases are TGCGCCAGCAGCCCGGGACAGGGGGAAAATTCACCCCTCCACTTT. Amino acid sequence: CASSPGQGENSPLHF. The variable domain in full, with the rest retrieved from reference TRBV5-1 and TRBJ1-6, is KAGVTQTPRYLIKTRGQQVTLSCSPISGHRSVSWYQQTPGQGLQFLFEYFSETQRNKGNFPGRFSGRQFSNSRSEMNVSTLELGDSALYLCASSPGQGENSPLHFGNGTRLTVT.

This clonotype has a handful of counts. The chain joins TRBV20-1 to TRBJ2-1, with a tentative D call TRBD2 (6 bases). The CDR3 covers 14 residues. V shed 5 bases and J shed 7 bases, with 18 bases lying between them. CDR1 is DFQATT, CDR2 SNEGSKA, per germline (reference sequence). CDR3 sequence: CSAGFVTSGNEQFF. In DNA, the CDR3 is TGCAGTGCTGGGTTTGTGACTAGTGGTAATGAGCAGTTCTTC.

The chain recombines TRBV5-1 with TRBJ2-3; 13 bases match TRBD2. This CDR3 has 16 amino acids. Trimming cost V 4 bases and J 10 bases; bases outside gene matches: 12. Per germline, CDR1 SGHRS and CDR2 YFSETQ. CDR3 amino acids: CASSSGLAGVRIAQYF. The CDR3 nucleotides read TGCGCCAGCAGCAGCGGACTAGCGGGAGTACGAATTGCGCAGTATTTT. Combining the CDR3 with reference TRBV5-1 and TRBJ2-3 gives the whole variable domain KAGVTQTPRYLIKTRGQQVTLSCSPISGHRSVSWYQQTPGQGLQFLFEYFSETQRNKGNFPGRFSGRQFSNSRSEMNVSTLELGDSALYLCASSSGLAGVRIAQYFGPGTRLTVL.

The genes are TRBV12-3 or TRBV12-4 and TRBJ1-1; D gene uncertain. This CDR3 is built from 12 residues. V shed 5 bases and J shed 4 bases, with 8 bases lying between them. The CDR3 region is CASSLRATEAFF. Here the CDR3 DNA reads TGTGCCAGCAGTCTTCGGGCCACTGAAGCTTTCTTT.

The V call is TRBV7-2, the J call TRBJ2-3; either TRBD1 or TRBD2 may fit D (7 bases each). The CDR3 totals 15 residues. V dropped 4 bases and J dropped 6 bases, with 17 bases sitting between them. Germline-derived CDR1 and CDR2 are SGHTA and FQGNSA. CDR3 sequence: CASSSAGGVLDTQYF. CDR3 sequence (DNA): TGTGCCAGCAGCTCGGCAGGGGGGGTGTTGGATACGCAGTATTTT.

At least ten counts were recorded for this clonotype. V gene TRBV5-6 combines with J gene TRBJ1-2; the D is unclear. Germline assignment: CDR1 SGHDT and CDR2 YYEEEE. The CDR3 has 13 amino acids. Trimming shortened V by 3 bases and J by 8 bases, and 14 bases separated the two germline ends. The DNA for the CDR3 is TGTGCCAGCAGCTGGACCGGATCGGGCGGCTACACCTTC. It translates to CASSWTGSGGYTF. Based on the CDR3 plus reference TRBV5-6 and TRBJ1-2, the full variable domain is DAGVTQSPTHLIKTRGQQVTLRCSPKSGHDTVSWYQQALGQGPQFIFQYYEEEERQRGNFPDRFSGHQFPNYSSELNVNALLLGDSALYLCASSWTGSGGYTFGSGTRLTVV.

This clonotype occurred a few times. V usage is TRBV10-3 and J usage is TRBJ2-3; D is unclear. The CDR3 has 15 amino acids. V was trimmed by 7 bases and J by 0 bases, leaving 14 bases between them. Per germline, CDR1 ENHRY and CDR2 SYGVKD. The CDR3 sequence is CAIKTGQASTDTQYF. The CDR3 region has the DNA TGTGCCATCAAAACGGGCCAGGCTAGCACAGATACGCAGTATTTT.

The V gene is TRBV7-9, the J gene TRBJ1-4; D may be TRBD1 (6 bases). The ends were cut back, 6 bases at V and 10 bases at J, with 21 bases in the middle. The CDR3 consists of 15 residues. Germline loops: CDR1 SEHNR, CDR2 FQNEAQ (reference sequence). The CDR3 nucleotides are TGTGCCAGCAGTCTGATGGGGGCGGGGCTGGGAAAACTGTTTTTT. This codes for CASSLMGAGLGKLFF.

The genes are TRBV29-1 and TRBJ2-7; D ambiguous. Germline V gene lookup returns CDR1 SQVTM and CDR2 ANQGSEA. CDR3 length: 12 residues. Trimming pared 7 bases from V and 0 bases from J, leaving 10 bases between. The CDR3 region has the DNA TGCAGCGGGCTCTTGAGCTCCTACGAGCAGTACTTC. Translating it yields CSGLLSSYEQYF.

The chain employs TRBV29-1 and TRBJ2-7; 12 bases match TRBD2. The CDR3 sequence is 14 residues long. J lost 3 bases, V lost 4 bases, and 4 bases had no gene match. CDR1 is SQVTM and CDR2 is ANQGSEA in the germline V gene. CDR3 sequence (DNA): TGCAGCGTTGCAGGACTAGCGGGAAACTACGAGCAGTACTTC. It codes for CSVAGLAGNYEQYF.

In this sample, this clonotype turned up a few times. The V gene is TRBV6-5, the J gene TRBJ1-2, with unresolved D. Germline CDR1 is MNHEY and CDR2 is SVGAGI. The CDR3 totals 13 residues. Trimming removed 2 bases from V and 8 bases from J, with 12 bases in between. The CDR3, as DNA: TGTGCCAGCAGTTACACCGGGTTTCGCGGCTACACCTTC. Encoded protein: CASSYTGFRGYTF.

This chain connects TRBV7-2 to TRBJ2-5; the D gene could be TRBD1 or TRBD2 (5 bases each). CDR3 length equals 16 residues. Trimming left V 5 bases short and J 4 bases short, with 20 bases between. Germline V gives CDR1 SGHTA, CDR2 FQGNSA. CDR3 DNA: TGTGCCAGCAGCCCGAACTCCGGGTTAGGGACAGAGACCCAGTACTTC. Amino acids: CASSPNSGLGTETQYF.

V gene TRBV20-1 combines with J gene TRBJ2-3; the D gene could be TRBD1 or TRBD2 (6 bases each). The V and J ends lost 3 bases and 0 bases respectively, with 13 bases between them. This CDR3 comprises 15 residues. The V gene's germline CDR1 is DFQATT and CDR2 SNEGSKA (reference sequence). The CDR3 protein is CSARARGGSTDTQYF. The DNA of the CDR3 is TGCAGTGCTAGGGCTAGAGGGGGGAGCACAGATACGCAGTATTTT.

V is TRBV10-3 and J is TRBJ2-6; TRBD1 matches 11 bases. J lost 0 bases, V lost 2 bases, and 6 bases had no gene match. This CDR3 has 19 residues. Germline-derived CDR1 and CDR2 are ENHRY and SYGVKD. The CDR3 DNA sequence: TGTGCCATCAGTGAGGGACAGGGGGCATGGAGCTCTGGGGCCAACGTCCTGACTTTC. This codes for CAISEGQGAWSSGANVLTF.

The chain recombines TRBV27 with TRBJ1-2, with a possible D match to TRBD1 (6 bases). CDR1 MNHEY and CDR2 SMNVEV come from the germline V gene (reference sequence). CDR3 length: 15 amino acids. V dropped 5 bases and J dropped 5 bases, with 18 bases sitting between them. The CDR3 spells CASSEMGGVGYGYTF. CDR3 nucleotide sequence: TGTGCCAGCAGTGAGATGGGGGGCGTTGGGTATGGCTACACCTTC.

Only a few counts were recorded for this clonotype. The chain couples TRBV6-1 to TRBJ2-3; TRBD2 aligns across 14 bases. CDR1 and CDR2 (germline): MNHNS, SASEGT. The junction had 11 bases not matched to a gene; V was cut back by 7 bases and J by 8 bases. CDR3 size: 16 residues. The CDR3 spells CASIGGTSGGPGTQYF. As DNA, the CDR3 is TGTGCCAGCATAGGGGGGACTAGCGGGGGTCCGGGTACGCAGTATTTT.

This clonotype was picked up a small number of times. The chain links TRBV21-1 to TRBJ2-7; the D call of TRBD1 is as the table states it, not checked on the DNA. TRBV21-1 is listed as a pseudogene. CDR3 length: 14 amino acids. The DNA of the CDR3 is TGTGCCAGCAGCAAAGCAGGGGGCGGGGACGAGCAGTACTTC. This encodes CASSKAGGGDEQYF.

The V gene is TRBV20-1, the J gene TRBJ1-5; D not resolved. The germline V and J ends were trimmed by 3 bases and 9 bases, with 12 bases remaining between them. The germline V gene has CDR1 DFQATT and CDR2 SNEGSKA (reference sequence). The CDR3 runs to 12 residues. CDR3 sequence: CSASFGIGPQHF. The CDR3 nucleotides are TGCAGTGCTAGTTTTGGGATAGGGCCCCAGCATTTT.

This clonotype was seen repeatedly, ten times or more. The chain uses TRBV7-2 and TRBJ1-1; TRBD1 agrees at 8 bases. This CDR3 is built from 16 residues. J was trimmed by 0 bases and V by 5 bases; bases with no gene match: 8. Germline V CDR1 and CDR2: SGHTA, FQGNSA. CDR3 in amino acids: CASSPRAGGMNTEAFF. CDR3 bases: TGTGCCAGCAGCCCCCGTGCAGGGGGCATGAACACTGAAGCTTTCTTT.